This TCR beta chain was documented in a study of PD-1 blockade in classical Hodgkin lymphoma. TCRdb's copy holds only in-frame clones and misses some; the assay was immunoSEQ multiplex PCR. The table records fewer than 75,000 clones, more than 75% of them present only once. This CDR3 is 13 amino acids long. V was cut by 7 bases and J by 9 bases, with 16 bases left in between. Germline CDR1 is SEHNR and CDR2 is FQNEAQ (reference sequence). Each patient's relapse followed autologous stem cell transplantation, and brentuximab vedotin exposure varied. The V call is TRBV7-9, the J call TRBJ1-3; D is perhaps TRBD1 (6 bases). The TCR originated in a human donor with classical Hodgkin lymphoma. Source: peripheral blood mononuclear cells (PBMCs), taken before the second cycle of nivolumab. The CDR3, as DNA: TGTGCCAGCACCTCTTCGGGGGCATCCACCATATATTTT. Its protein product is CASTSSGASTIYF.